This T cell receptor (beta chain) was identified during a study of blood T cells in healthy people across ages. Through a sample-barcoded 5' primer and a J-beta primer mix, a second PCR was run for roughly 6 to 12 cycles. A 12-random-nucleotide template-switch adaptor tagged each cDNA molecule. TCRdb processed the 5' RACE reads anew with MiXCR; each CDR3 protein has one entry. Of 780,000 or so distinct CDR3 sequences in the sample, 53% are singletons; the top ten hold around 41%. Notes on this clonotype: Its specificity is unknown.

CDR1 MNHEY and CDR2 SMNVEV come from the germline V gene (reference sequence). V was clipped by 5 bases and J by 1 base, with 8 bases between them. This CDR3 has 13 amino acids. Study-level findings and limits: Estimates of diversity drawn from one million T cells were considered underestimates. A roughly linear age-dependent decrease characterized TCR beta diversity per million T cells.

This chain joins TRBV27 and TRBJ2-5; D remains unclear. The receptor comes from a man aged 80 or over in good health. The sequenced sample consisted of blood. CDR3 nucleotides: TGTGCCAGCAGTCCCACATTCCAAGAGACCCAGTACTTC. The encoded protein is CASSPTFQETQYF.